The entry that follows covers one T cell receptor beta chain sequence. These data originate in a study of cytomegalovirus exposure and HLA in healthy donors. Healthy bone marrow donors supplied every sample. The PCR employed 60 Vbeta primers together with 13 Jbeta primers. Authors' processing steps: Later work found approximately 87 million unique TCR beta chains, with around 10 million shared. Using immunoSEQ multiplex PCR, the repertoire was profiled, and TCRdb retains in-frame clones only, with some absent. V and J calls and clone size are as listed in that table; D and trimming were resolved from the DNA. The sample gives 150,000 to 200,000 clones, roughly 80% of which show up once; roughly 1.9% is in the top ten. In germline, CDR1 is SGHRS, CDR2 YFSETQ. There are 13 residues in the CDR3. V lost 0 bases to trimming and J lost 3 bases, with 7 bases between them.

Input material: PBMCs. This receptor was obtained from a human donor in good health. The rearrangement joins TRBV5-1 to TRBJ2-7; no clear D. This CDR3 reads CASSLGQYYEQYF. The CDR3 bases are TGCGCCAGCAGCTTGGGACAATACTACGAGCAGTACTTC.